Listed below are T cell receptor beta chains from one sample, sequenced in a study of blood T cell repertoires in COVID-19. This table comes from immunoSEQ multiplex PCR, and its TCRdb copy is limited to in-frame clones, with some not included. Of roughly 35,000 clones detected, less than 80% appear once; the ten largest clones hold 35%. The specimen sequenced was peripheral blood. These receptors came from a man older than 75 with acute or convalescent COVID-19. CDR3s leave out the opening cysteine and the closing phenylalanine or tryptophan. Each record gives: V gene, CDR3 protein.

>TRBV19
ASSIGDRGQRGLETEAF
>TRBV20-1
SATENYGYT
>TRBV5-4
ASSSRQGKGPLH
>TRBV15
ATSPRRGGSTDTQY
>TRBV18
ASSPPMARGGTQY
>TRBV24-1
ATQRGWNSPLH
>TRBV5-1
ASSPRQHTDTQY
>TRBV24-1
ATSDLGQGTGELF
>TRBV19
ASHIGGLGGLYYGYT
>TRBV19
ASNPRGMNTEAF
>TRBV7-2
ASSNSQGYGGGYT
>TRBV3-1/TRBV3-2
ASSQDFDWQQGKWATYEQY
>TRBV29-1
SVDTYEQY
>TRBV19
ASRRGDSGANVLT
>TRBV10-3
AISPSGAGETQY
>TRBV3-1/TRBV3-2
ASRRNLVLDTQY
>TRBV7-9
ASSLLTENTIY
>TRBV9
ASSVGERGSYNEQF
>TRBV25-1
ATLGRGNTEAF
>TRBV25-1
ASRDVNDRAFPEAF
>TRBV14
ASSQGGNHQPQH
>TRBV9
ASSEQITDTQY
>TRBV12-3/TRBV12-4
ASSPGPGVKQF
>TRBV4-3
ASSQEIQTGSSNQPQH
>TRBV6-5
ASRRLSGGDTQY
>TRBV2
ASRGGRFMNTEAF
>TRBV5-1
ASSLGHSGNTIY
>TRBV7-7
ASSMFRGSTDTQY
>TRBV19
ASSSGTGGSNTEAF
>TRBV5-1
ASSLGVPGWGYT
>TRBV13
ASSLAGGPGTDTQY
>TRBV2
ASSEAYSNQPQH
>TRBV4-2
ASSQEGDLTFSYEQY
>TRBV5-6
ASSLIQGVAGANVLT
>TRBV11-2
ASSRRGLREEQF
>TRBV23-1
ASRDTGCNSPLH
>TRBV18
ASSSRKGGQGNTEAF
>TRBV7-9
ASRPKQRLGETQY
>TRBV6-5
ASRPSDRNTEAF
>TRBV19
ASSIEASYGYT
>TRBV9
ASSVGTPVGELF
>TRBV5-4
ASSFLPGTTRYEQY
>TRBV4-3
ASSQDSGTGLHGYT
>TRBV6-5
ASSYIRGSNYGYT
>TRBV7-9
ASSLGGSSYNSPLH
>TRBV2
ASSAGRSGGSTIQY
>TRBV19
ASSIQGARGNEQF
>TRBV12-3/TRBV12-4
ASSPLSNTQY
>TRBV7-2
ASSKTSGGYNEQF
>TRBV9
ASSVTVRAGTDTQY
>TRBV7-2
ASSLSLNQPQH
>TRBV5-4
ASSLAVDFRRSDTQY
>TRBV2
ASSDSTGTYTEAF
>TRBV5-4
ASSFQGLSTGELF
>TRBV27
ASSLLGDRGEKLF
>TRBV7-8
ASSLASAGGTIYEQY
>TRBV5-1
ASSFSGGAYEQY
>TRBV7-2
ASSLGLAGGEQY
>TRBV19
ASRDRTGDSPLH